This record looks at one T cell receptor beta chain sequence and its context. Its specificity is unknown. This sample was included in a study of T cell repertoires in cytomegalovirus infection. About the study: Alongside well-studied HLA-B-restricted CMV epitopes, recently identified HLA-C-restricted CMV epitopes were also used. Public TCR beta signatures marked donors with CMV infection and the matching HLA.

Overall study results and limits: What dominated the ex vivo response were HLA-C-restricted CMV-specific TCR beta clonotypes. CMV carriers having the relevant HLA were flagged by cumulative public TCR beta family frequency.

The CDR3 sequence is 13 residues long. The V end was cut by 4 bases, the J end by 2 bases, with 8 bases between. Germline-derived CDR1 and CDR2 are ENHRY and SYGVKD. MiXCR was run by TCRdb on the reads, yielding one entry per CDR3 protein. The sample gives 750,000 to 950,000 distinct CDR3 sequences, 25% to 35% of which show up once; under 15% is in the top ten. Sequencing used cultured CD8+ T cells from PBMCs, obtained from culture after CMV antigen stimulation. The J gene is TRBJ1-2, the V gene TRBV10-3, with D uncertain. The receptor was derived from a human donor in good health (CMV status not recorded). Some clones in this sample may be carry-over from other donors' samples. The CDR3 is CAISAGKNYGYTF. The DNA for the CDR3 is TGTGCCATCAGTGCGGGGAAGAACTATGGCTACACCTTC.